A selection of T cell receptor beta chains follows, all from one sample in a study of cytomegalovirus exposure and HLA in healthy donors. Assay: immunoSEQ multiplex PCR; the TCRdb copy retains only in-frame clones and omits some. The table has 140,000 to 150,000 clones, around 75% seen once; the top ten hold around 7%. Sequenced sample: PBMCs. These receptor sequences come from a man aged 30 to 39 in good health and CMV-seronegative. Each CDR3 is given with its conserved first and last residue. Each record gives: clone size, D gene, J gene, V gene, CDR3 protein, CDR3 DNA. D genes are given only for firm matches. Rows give clone size only sometimes, using once, few, many, or a class for an expanded clone.

size: NA; D: TRBD1; J: TRBJ1-2; V: TRBV28; CDR3: CASLLQGAGYTF; DNA: TGTGCCAGCTTGTTACAGGGGGCTGGCTACACCTTC
size: NA; D: NA; J: TRBJ1-1; V: TRBV30; CDR3: CAWRGPDGNTEAFF; DNA: TGTGCCTGGCGAGGGCCTGACGGAAACACTGAAGCTTTCTTT
size: NA; D: TRBD1; J: TRBJ2-3; V: TRBV25-1; CDR3: CASSDRQGPSTDTQYF; DNA: TGTGCCAGCAGTGACCGACAGGGGCCTAGCACAGATACGCAGTATTTT
size: NA; D: TRBD1; J: TRBJ2-7; V: TRBV5-1; CDR3: CASSPGQGATVLGYEQYF; DNA: TGCGCCAGCAGCCCGGGACAGGGGGCGACGGTTTTAGGCTACGAGCAGTACTTC
size: NA; D: NA; J: TRBJ2-1; V: TRBV12-5; CDR3: CASARQGRTYNEQFF; DNA: TGTGCTAGTGCGCGGCAGGGGAGAACCTACAATGAGCAGTTCTTC
size: NA; D: NA; J: TRBJ2-1; V: TRBV5-1; CDR3: CASIISGLTLRQQFF; DNA: TGCGCCAGCATAATCTCGGGACTTACTCTTAGGCAGCAGTTCTTC
size: NA; D: TRBD1; J: TRBJ1-1; V: TRBV5-6; CDR3: CASSLRGDTEAFF; DNA: TGTGCCAGCAGCCTCAGGGGGGACACTGAAGCTTTCTTT
size: few; D: TRBD2; J: TRBJ2-3; V: TRBV5-4; CDR3: CASSLRPTAGPDTQYF; DNA: TGTGCCAGCAGCTTAAGGCCTACAGCGGGACCAGATACGCAGTATTTT
size: NA; D: TRBD2; J: TRBJ2-3; V: TRBV4-1; CDR3: CASSQELKKASGRTDTQYF; DNA: TGCGCCAGCAGCCAAGAGTTGAAGAAGGCTAGCGGGAGGACAGATACGCAGTATTTT
size: NA; D: TRBD1; J: TRBJ2-7; V: TRBV19; CDR3: CASRYGTASYEQYF; DNA: TGTGCCAGTAGGTACGGGACAGCATCCTACGAGCAGTACTTC
size: NA; D: TRBD1; J: TRBJ1-1; V: TRBV19; CDR3: CASSPLGTGYAEAFF; DNA: TGTGCCAGTAGTCCCCTCGGGACAGGGTACGCTGAAGCTTTCTTT
size: NA; D: TRBD1; J: TRBJ1-2; V: TRBV10-3; CDR3: CAISESRDSYGYTF; DNA: TGTGCCATCAGTGAGTCTAGGGACAGCTATGGCTACACCTTC
size: NA; D: TRBD1; J: TRBJ2-7; V: TRBV28; CDR3: CASSFNQGQGAHEQYF; DNA: TGTGCCAGCAGTTTCAATCAGGGGCAGGGGGCCCACGAGCAGTACTTC
size: NA; D: NA; J: TRBJ2-5; V: TRBV20-1; CDR3: CSAGNPIQYF; DNA: TGCAGTGCCGGGAACCCGATCCAGTACTTC
size: NA; D: NA; J: TRBJ1-5; V: TRBV19; CDR3: CASSIADISNQPQHF; DNA: TGTGCCAGTAGTATAGCCGACATTAGCAATCAGCCCCAGCATTTT
size: once; D: TRBD1; J: TRBJ2-7; V: TRBV2; CDR3: CASNPGQGVNEQYF; DNA: TGTGCCAGCAACCCCGGACAGGGGGTCAACGAGCAGTACTTC
size: few; D: NA; J: TRBJ2-3; V: TRBV6-1; CDR3: CASSEAGGADTQYF; DNA: TGTGCCAGCAGTGAAGCGGGGGGGGCGGATACGCAGTATTTT
size: medium-sized; D: TRBD1; J: TRBJ1-5; V: TRBV29-1; CDR3: CSLSRSPGTGGQPQHF; DNA: TGCAGCCTCTCAAGATCACCCGGGACAGGGGGACAGCCCCAGCATTTT
size: NA; D: NA; J: TRBJ1-1; V: TRBV6-5; CDR3: CASSYQTDTEAFF; DNA: TGTGCCAGCAGTTACCAGACAGACACTGAAGCTTTCTTT
size: few; D: NA; J: TRBJ2-2; V: TRBV18; CDR3: CASSPQTGELFF; DNA: TGTGCCAGCTCACCTCAAACCGGGGAGCTGTTTTTT
size: NA; D: NA; J: TRBJ1-1; V: TRBV6-1; CDR3: CASSEGFGGLEAFF; DNA: TGTGCCAGCAGTGAAGGATTTGGGGGCCTTGAAGCTTTCTTT
size: NA; D: NA; J: TRBJ2-6; V: TRBV7-9; CDR3: CASSLRAGLGANGLTF; DNA: TGTGCCAGCAGCTTAAGGGCTGGGCTTGGGGCCAACGGCCTGACTTTC
size: NA; D: TRBD1; J: TRBJ2-7; V: TRBV6-6; CDR3: CASSFDRGTYEQYF; DNA: TGTGCCAGCAGCTTTGACAGGGGGACCTACGAGCAGTACTTC
size: NA; D: NA; J: TRBJ2-1; V: TRBV5-1; CDR3: CASSLIAGTSSYNEQFF; DNA: TGCGCCAGCAGCTTGATCGCCGGGACTTCCTCCTACAATGAGCAGTTCTTC
size: NA; D: NA; J: TRBJ1-4; V: TRBV29-1; CDR3: CSFSRGINEKLFF; DNA: TGCAGCTTTTCGAGGGGGATTAATGAAAAACTGTTTTTT